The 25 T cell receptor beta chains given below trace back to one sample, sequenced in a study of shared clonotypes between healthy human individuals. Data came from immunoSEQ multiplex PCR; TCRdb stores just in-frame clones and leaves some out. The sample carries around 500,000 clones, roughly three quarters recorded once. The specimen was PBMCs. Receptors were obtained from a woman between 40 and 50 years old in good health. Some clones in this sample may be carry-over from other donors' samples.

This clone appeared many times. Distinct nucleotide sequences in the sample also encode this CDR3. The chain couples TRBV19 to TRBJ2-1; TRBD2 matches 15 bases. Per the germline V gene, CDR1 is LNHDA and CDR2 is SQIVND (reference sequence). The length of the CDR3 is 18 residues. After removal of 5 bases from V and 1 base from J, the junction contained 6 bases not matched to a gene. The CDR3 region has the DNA TGTGCCAGTAGTCCGGGACTAGCGGGAGGTGGTTCCTACAATGAGCAGTTCTTC. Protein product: CASSPGLAGGGSYNEQFF.

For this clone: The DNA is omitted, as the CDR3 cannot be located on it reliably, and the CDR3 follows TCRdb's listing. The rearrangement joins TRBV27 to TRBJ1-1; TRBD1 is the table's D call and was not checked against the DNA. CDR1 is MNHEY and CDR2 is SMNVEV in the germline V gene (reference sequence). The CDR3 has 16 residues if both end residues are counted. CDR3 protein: CASSTSFTGSGLKAFF.

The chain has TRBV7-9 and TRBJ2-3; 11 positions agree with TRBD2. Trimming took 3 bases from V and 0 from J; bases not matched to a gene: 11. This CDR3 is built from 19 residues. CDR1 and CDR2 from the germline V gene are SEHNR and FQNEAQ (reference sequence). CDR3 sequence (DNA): TGTGCCAGCAGCTTCGGGCTAGCGGGGGGCGGAACTAGCACAGATACGCAGTATTTT. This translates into CASSFGLAGGGTSTDTQYF.

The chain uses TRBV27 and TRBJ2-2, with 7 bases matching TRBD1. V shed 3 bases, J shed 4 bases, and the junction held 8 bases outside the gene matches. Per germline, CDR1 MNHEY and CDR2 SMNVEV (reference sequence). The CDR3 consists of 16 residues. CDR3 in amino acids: CASSFMYRGGTGELFF. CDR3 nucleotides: TGTGCCAGCAGTTTTATGTACAGGGGTGGCACCGGGGAGCTGTTTTTT.

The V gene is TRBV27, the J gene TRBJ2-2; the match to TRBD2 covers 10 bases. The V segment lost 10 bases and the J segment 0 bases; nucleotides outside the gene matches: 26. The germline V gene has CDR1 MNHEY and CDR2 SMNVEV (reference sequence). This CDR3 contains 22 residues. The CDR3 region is CATTKRPATETSGYPNTGELFF. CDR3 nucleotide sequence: TGTGCCACCACAAAACGCCCCGCGACCGAGACTAGCGGGTATCCGAACACCGGGGAGCTGTTTTTT.

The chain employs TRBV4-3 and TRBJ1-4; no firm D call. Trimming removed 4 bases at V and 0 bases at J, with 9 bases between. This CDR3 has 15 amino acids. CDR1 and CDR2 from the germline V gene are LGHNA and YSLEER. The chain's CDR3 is CASSRERATNEKLFF. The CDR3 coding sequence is TGCGCCAGCAGCCGGGAACGGGCAACTAATGAAAAACTGTTTTTT.

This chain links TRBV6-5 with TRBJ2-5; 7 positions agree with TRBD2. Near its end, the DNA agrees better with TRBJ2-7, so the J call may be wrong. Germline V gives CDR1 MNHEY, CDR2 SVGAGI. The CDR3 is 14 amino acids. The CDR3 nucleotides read TGTGCCAGCAGTTCTGCGGGAGACATCAACGAGCAGTACTTC. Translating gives CASSSAGDINEQYF.

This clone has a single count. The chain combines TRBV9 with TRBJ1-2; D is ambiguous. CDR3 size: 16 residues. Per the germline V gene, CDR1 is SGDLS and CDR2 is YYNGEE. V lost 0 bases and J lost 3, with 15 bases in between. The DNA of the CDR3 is TGTGCCAGCAGCGTAGGTTTGGAGGGCTCGGACTATGGCTACACCTTC. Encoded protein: CASSVGLEGSDYGYTF.

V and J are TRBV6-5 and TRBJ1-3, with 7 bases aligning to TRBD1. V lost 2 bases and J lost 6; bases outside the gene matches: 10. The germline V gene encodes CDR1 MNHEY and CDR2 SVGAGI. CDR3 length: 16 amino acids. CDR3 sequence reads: CASSYARDSFINTIYF. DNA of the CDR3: TGTGCCAGCAGTTACGCCCGGGACAGCTTCATAAACACCATATATTTT.

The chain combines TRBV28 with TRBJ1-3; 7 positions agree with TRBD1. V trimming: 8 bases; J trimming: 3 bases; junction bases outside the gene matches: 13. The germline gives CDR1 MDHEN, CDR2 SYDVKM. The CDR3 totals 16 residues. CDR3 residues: CASRWGGTGVGNTIYF. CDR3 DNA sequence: TGTGCCAGCCGGTGGGGAGGTACAGGGGTTGGAAACACCATATATTTT.

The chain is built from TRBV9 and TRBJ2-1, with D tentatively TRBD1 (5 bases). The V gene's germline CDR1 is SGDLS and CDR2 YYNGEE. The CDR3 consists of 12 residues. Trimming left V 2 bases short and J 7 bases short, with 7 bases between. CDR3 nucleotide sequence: TGTGCCAGCAGCGTCAGGGAAAATGAGCAGTTCTTC. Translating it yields CASSVRENEQFF.

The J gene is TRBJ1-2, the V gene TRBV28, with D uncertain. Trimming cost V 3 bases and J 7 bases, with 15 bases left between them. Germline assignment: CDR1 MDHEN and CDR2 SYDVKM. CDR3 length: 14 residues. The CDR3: CASSFGRGLGGYTF. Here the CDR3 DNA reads TGTGCCAGCAGTTTTGGGAGAGGGCTCGGTGGCTACACCTTC.

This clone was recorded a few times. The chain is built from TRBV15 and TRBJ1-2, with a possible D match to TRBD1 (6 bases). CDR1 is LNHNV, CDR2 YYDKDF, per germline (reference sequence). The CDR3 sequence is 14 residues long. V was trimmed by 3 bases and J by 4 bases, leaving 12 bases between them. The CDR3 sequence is CATSSGQILYGYTF. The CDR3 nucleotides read TGTGCCACCAGCAGCGGACAGATCCTCTATGGCTACACCTTC. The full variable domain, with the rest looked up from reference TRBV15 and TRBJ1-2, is DAMVIQNPRYQVTQFGKPVTLSCSQTLNHNVMYWYQQKSSQAPKLLFHYYDKDFNNEADTPDNFQSRRPNTSFCFLDIRSPGLGDTAMYLCATSSGQILYGYTFGSGTRLTVV.

The CDR3 protein is CASSPTSSQETQYF. The DNA of the CDR3 is TGTGCCAGCAGTCCCACTAGCTCCCAAGAGACCCAGTACTTC. The V and J genes are TRBV5-5 and TRBJ2-5; D is possibly TRBD2 (6 bases). The V and J ends lost 5 bases and 1 base respectively, with 12 bases between them. Germline V gene lookup returns CDR1 SGHKS and CDR2 YYEKEE (reference sequence). CDR3 length: 14 amino acids.

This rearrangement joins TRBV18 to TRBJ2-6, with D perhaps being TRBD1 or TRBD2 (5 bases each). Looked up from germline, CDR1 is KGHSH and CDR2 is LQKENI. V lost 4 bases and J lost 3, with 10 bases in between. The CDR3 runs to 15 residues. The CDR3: CASSRLGDGANVLTF. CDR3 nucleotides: TGTGCCAGCTCACGCCTGGGGGATGGGGCCAACGTCCTGACTTTC.

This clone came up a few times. The CDR3 nucleotides read TGTGCCAGCAGCTTATTGGGACAGGGGGGAGGCGAGCAGTACTTC. Its translation: CASSLLGQGGGEQYF. This chain joins TRBV7-9 and TRBJ2-7; TRBD1 matches 11 bases. The germline V gene encodes CDR1 SEHNR and CDR2 FQNEAQ (reference sequence). The CDR3 is 15 residues long. Trimming took 2 bases from V and 6 from J; bases not matched to a gene: 6. The complete variable domain, with remaining parts taken from reference TRBV7-9 and TRBJ2-7, reads DTGVSQNPRHKITKRGQNVTFRCDPISEHNRLYWYRQTLGQGPEFLTYFQNEAQLEKSRLLSDRFSAERPKGSFSTLEIQRTEQGDSAMYLCASSLLGQGGGEQYFGPGTRLTVT.

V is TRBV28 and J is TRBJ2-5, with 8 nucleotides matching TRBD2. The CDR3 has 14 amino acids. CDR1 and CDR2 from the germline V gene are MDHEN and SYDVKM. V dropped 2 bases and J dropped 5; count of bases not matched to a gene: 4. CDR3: CASSLAGGVETQYF. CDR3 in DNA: TGTGCCAGCAGTTTAGCGGGGGGCGTGGAGACCCAGTACTTC. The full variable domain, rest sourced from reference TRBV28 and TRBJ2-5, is DVKVTQSSRYLVKRTGEKVFLECVQDMDHENMFWYRQDPGLGLRLIYFSYDVKMKEKGDIPEGYSVSREKKERFSLILESASTNQTSMYLCASSLAGGVETQYFGPGTRLLVL.

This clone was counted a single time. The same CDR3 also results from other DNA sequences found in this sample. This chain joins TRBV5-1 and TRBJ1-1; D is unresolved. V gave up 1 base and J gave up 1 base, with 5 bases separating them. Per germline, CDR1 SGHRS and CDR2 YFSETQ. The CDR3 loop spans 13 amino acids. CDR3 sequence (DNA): TGCGCCAGCAGCTTGAGTGCGAACACTGAAGCTTTCTTT. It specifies CASSLSANTEAFF.

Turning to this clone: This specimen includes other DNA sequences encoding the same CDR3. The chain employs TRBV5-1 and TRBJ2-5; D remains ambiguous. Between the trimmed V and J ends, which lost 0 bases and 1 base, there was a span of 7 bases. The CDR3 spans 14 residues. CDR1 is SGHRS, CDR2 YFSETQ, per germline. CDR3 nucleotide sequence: TGCGCCAGCAGCTTGGTGGGCAGCCAAGAGACCCAGTACTTC. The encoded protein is CASSLVGSQETQYF. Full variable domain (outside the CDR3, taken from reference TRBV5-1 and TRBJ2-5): KAGVTQTPRYLIKTRGQQVTLSCSPISGHRSVSWYQQTPGQGLQFLFEYFSETQRNKGNFPGRFSGRQFSNSRSEMNVSTLELGDSALYLCASSLVGSQETQYFGPGTRLLVL.

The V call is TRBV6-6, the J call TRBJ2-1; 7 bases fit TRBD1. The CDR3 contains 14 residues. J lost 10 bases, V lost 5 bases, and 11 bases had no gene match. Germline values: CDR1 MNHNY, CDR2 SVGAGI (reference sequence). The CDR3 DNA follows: TGTGCCAGCAGTCACACGACAGGGCTGGGCGAGCAGTTCTTC. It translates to CASSHTTGLGEQFF.

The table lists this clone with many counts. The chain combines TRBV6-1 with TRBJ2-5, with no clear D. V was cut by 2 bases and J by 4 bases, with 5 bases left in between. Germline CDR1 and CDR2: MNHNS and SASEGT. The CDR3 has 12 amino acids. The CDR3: CASSEIRETQYF. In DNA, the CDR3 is TGTGCCAGCAGTGAAATAAGAGAGACCCAGTACTTC.

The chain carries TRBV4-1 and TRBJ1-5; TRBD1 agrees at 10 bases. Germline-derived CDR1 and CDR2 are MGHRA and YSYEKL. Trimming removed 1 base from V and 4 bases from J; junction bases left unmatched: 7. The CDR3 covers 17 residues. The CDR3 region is CASSQGIRTGGNQPQHF. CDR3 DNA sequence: TGCGCCAGCAGCCAAGGTATTAGGACAGGGGGAAATCAGCCCCAGCATTTT.

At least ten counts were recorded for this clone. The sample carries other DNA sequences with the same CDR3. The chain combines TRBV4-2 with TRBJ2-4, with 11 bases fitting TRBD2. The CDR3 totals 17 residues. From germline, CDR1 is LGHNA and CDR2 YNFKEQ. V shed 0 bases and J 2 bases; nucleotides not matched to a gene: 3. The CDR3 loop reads CASSQDSGRVTKNIQYF. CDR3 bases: TGTGCCAGCAGCCAAGATAGCGGGAGGGTAACCAAAAACATTCAGTACTTC.

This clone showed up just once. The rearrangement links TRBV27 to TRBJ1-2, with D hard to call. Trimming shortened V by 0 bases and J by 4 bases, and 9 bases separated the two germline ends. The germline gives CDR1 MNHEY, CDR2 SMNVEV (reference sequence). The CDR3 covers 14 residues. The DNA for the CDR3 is TGTGCCAGCAGTTTATCAAGGAGCTCCTATGGCTACACCTTC. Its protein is CASSLSRSSYGYTF.

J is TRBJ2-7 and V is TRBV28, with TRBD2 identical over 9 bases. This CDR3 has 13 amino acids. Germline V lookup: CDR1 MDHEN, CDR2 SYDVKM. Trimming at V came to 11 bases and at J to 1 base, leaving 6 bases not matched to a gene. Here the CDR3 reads CALGLAGSYEQYF. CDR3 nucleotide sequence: TGTGCCCTTGGTCTAGCGGGGTCCTACGAGCAGTACTTC.